These T cell receptor beta chains were read from a single sample in a study of graft-versus-host responses after intestinal transplantation. Method: immunoSEQ multiplex PCR; TCRdb's copy keeps in-frame clones and lacks some. This sample has about 88,000 clones; more than 90% occur once, and the top ten carry over 0.3%. Their cognate antigens are unknown. The sample in question was unstimulated CD4+ T cells sorted from spleen or lymph node cells, obtained before intestinal transplant. The receptors shown here come from a human donor who received an intestinal transplant. Each CDR3 is given with its conserved first and last residue. A D gene is named only where the DNA matches it firmly. A clone size is listed for some rows: how often the clone was seen (once, few, many), or a class if it is expanded.

>TRBV28|TRBJ1-1|TRBD1|-
TGTGCCAGCAGGTACCGGGACAGGGGGGGGAGAACTGAAGCTTTCTTT
CASRYRDRGGRTEAFF
>TRBV5-4|TRBJ2-7|TRBD2|-
TGTGCCAGCAGCTTGGAAGGAGGCAGCGGGAACTACGAGCAGTACTTC
CASSLEGGSGNYEQYF
>TRBV30|TRBJ1-1|-|-
TGTGCCTGGAGTCCCCGGGCCGGGCCTAACACTGAAGCTTTCTTT
CAWSPRAGPNTEAFF
>TRBV5-6|TRBJ2-7|-|-
TGTGCCAGCAGCTTGGATCTTGGGTACGAGCAGTACTTC
CASSLDLGYEQYF
>TRBV5-1|TRBJ1-2|-|-
TGCGCCAGCAGCGATCGCGCAGGGCGCTATGGCTACACCTTC
CASSDRAGRYGYTF
>TRBV4-2|TRBJ2-1|TRBD2|-
TGTGCCAGCAGCCTAGGGACTAGCGGGGACAATGAGCAGTTCTTC
CASSLGTSGDNEQFF
>TRBV14|TRBJ2-7|-|-
TGTGCCAGCAGCCGGCAGGCACTCTCCTACGAGCAGTACTTC
CASSRQALSYEQYF
>TRBV5-1|TRBJ2-7|TRBD2|-
TGCGCCAGCAGCTTGGGGGACTATGGCGAGCAGTACTTC
CASSLGDYGEQYF
>TRBV5-1|TRBJ2-2|-|-
TGCGCCAGCAGCTCGGGGGTCGACACCGGGGAGCTGTTTTTT
CASSSGVDTGELFF
>TRBV2|TRBJ2-2|TRBD2|-
TGTGCCAGCAGTGGCGTAGCGGGAGGGCCTCCCGGGGAGCTGTTTTTT
CASSGVAGGPPGELFF
>TRBV27|TRBJ2-3|TRBD2|-
TGTGCCAGCAGTATTTTCTTAGCGGGAGGTCTCACAGATACGCAGTATTTT
CASSIFLAGGLTDTQYF
>TRBV4-2|TRBJ2-3|-|-
TGTGCCAGCAGCCGTCTCGGAGGGGGGAGCACAGATACGCAGTATTTT
CASSRLGGGSTDTQYF
>TRBV5-1|TRBJ2-1|-|-
TGCGCCAGCAGGGATTCCCGCAGACCCACTGAGCAGTTCTTC
CASRDSRRPTEQFF
>TRBV11-3|TRBJ2-2|-|once
TGTGCCAGCAGCTTAGGAGGAGGGGTGAACACCGGGGAGCTGTTTTTT
CASSLGGGVNTGELFF
>TRBV4-2|TRBJ2-6|TRBD1|-
TGTGCCAGCAGCCGACCGGGACAGGGGTTGCCTGGGGCCAACGTCCTGACTTTC
CASSRPGQGLPGANVLTF
>TRBV19|TRBJ2-5|TRBD2|-
TGTGCCAGTAGTAGATCGGGGGGGAAAGAGACCCAGTACTTC
CASSRSGGKETQYF
>TRBV5-1|TRBJ2-7|-|-
TGCGCCGGCACGGCCGGTGGGCCCTTTGAAGAGCAGTACTTC
CAGTAGGPFEEQYF
>TRBV28|TRBJ2-1|-|few
TGTGCCAGCAGTTTGGGCGGCTTTCTCGGCAATGAGCAGTTCTTC
CASSLGGFLGNEQFF
>TRBV18|TRBJ2-7|-|-
TGTGCCAGCTCACCGGGCCAGTCCAAGACGGGCGAGCAGTACTTC
CASSPGQSKTGEQYF
>TRBV7-9|TRBJ1-4|-|-
TGTGCCAGCGGGTTGAGCCGGGGGACTAATGAAAAACTGTTTTTT
CASGLSRGTNEKLFF
>TRBV19|TRBJ1-1|-|-
TGTGCCAGTAGTATTAGGTCTGAAGCTTTCTTT
CASSIRSEAFF
>TRBV5-5|TRBJ2-3|-|-
TGTGCCAGCAGCGGACTCGGACTCAGCACAGATACGCAGTATTTT
CASSGLGLSTDTQYF
>TRBV28|TRBJ1-6|TRBD1|-
TGTGCCACCGGTTTGGGACAGGGGAGAAATTCACCCCTCCACTTT
CATGLGQGRNSPLHF
>TRBV5-4|TRBJ1-2|TRBD1|-
TGTGCCAGCAGTCTACCCGAGCGAGGGGGCGATGGCTACACCTTC
CASSLPERGGDGYTF
>TRBV6-7|TRBJ2-3|TRBD1|-
TGTGCCAGCAGCCCCGACCGGGACAGGGCCACCGGGGATACGCAGTATTTT
CASSPDRDRATGDTQYF
>TRBV11-2|TRBJ2-7|TRBD2|-
TGTGCCAGCAGCCCAACTAGCGGGAGACACTACGAGCAGTACTTC
CASSPTSGRHYEQYF
>TRBV19|TRBJ1-1|-|-
TGTGCCAGTAGTATAAGTGTGGGGGGCGTCACTGAAGCTTTCTTT
CASSISVGGVTEAFF
>TRBV21-1|TRBJ1-4|-|-
TGTGCCAGCATCAAAAGGATACCGGGACAGGGGTTTGAAAAACTGTTTTTT
CASIKRIPGQGFEKLFF
>TRBV23-1|TRBJ1-2|-|-
TGCGCCAGCAGTCAATTTGCGGGACACTCAACTATCTCTGTCAACTATGGCTACACCTTC
CASSQFAGHSTISVNYGYTF
>TRBV5-4|TRBJ2-5|-|once
TGTGCCAGCAGCTCTCGTACTAGCCACCCCCAAGAGACCCAGTACTTC
CASSSRTSHPQETQYF
>TRBV7-2|TRBJ1-1|-|-
TGTGCCAGCAGCTTAGCGCCCCCGACGGCGAACACTGAAGCTTTCTTT
CASSLAPPTANTEAFF
>TRBV5-5|TRBJ2-4|TRBD2|-
TGTGCCAGCATCCCGACTAGCGGGAGCTCCAAAAACATTCAGTACTTC
CASIPTSGSSKNIQYF
>TRBV5-1|TRBJ2-1|TRBD1|-
TGCGCCAGCAGCCCGGGGACAGGGGACAATGAGCAGTTCTTC
CASSPGTGDNEQFF
>TRBV2|TRBJ2-3|-|-
TGTGCCAGCATGGGCGGCACAGATACGCAGTATTTT
CASMGGTDTQYF
>TRBV4-1|TRBJ2-7|-|-
TGCGCCAGCAGCCAAGGCAGGCTTGGGAAGACGGAGCACGAGCAGTACTTC
CASSQGRLGKTEHEQYF
>TRBV6-1|TRBJ2-3|-|-
TGTGCCAGCAGTGTTGGGCCCCATAGGGGCACAGATACGCAGTATTTT
CASSVGPHRGTDTQYF
>TRBV6-4|TRBJ1-2|-|-
TGTGCCAGCAGACAGGGAGATGGCTACACCTTC
CASRQGDGYTF
>TRBV6-5|TRBJ2-1|-|-
TGTGCCAGCAGTCCCCGGAGTACTAGTCACAATGAGCAGTTCTTC
CASSPRSTSHNEQFF
>TRBV6-6|TRBJ2-7|-|-
TGTGCCAGCGTTCGAGGTGCGGAGAAAGTATCCTACGAGCAGTACTTC
CASVRGAEKVSYEQYF
>TRBV5-4|TRBJ2-7|-|-
TGTGCCAGCAGCTTGGCGCAGTCCTACGAGCAGTACTTC
CASSLAQSYEQYF
>TRBV18|TRBJ2-7|TRBD1|-
TGTGCCAGCTCACCGCCTGGGACAGGGGGCTTCGAGCAGTACTTC
CASSPPGTGGFEQYF